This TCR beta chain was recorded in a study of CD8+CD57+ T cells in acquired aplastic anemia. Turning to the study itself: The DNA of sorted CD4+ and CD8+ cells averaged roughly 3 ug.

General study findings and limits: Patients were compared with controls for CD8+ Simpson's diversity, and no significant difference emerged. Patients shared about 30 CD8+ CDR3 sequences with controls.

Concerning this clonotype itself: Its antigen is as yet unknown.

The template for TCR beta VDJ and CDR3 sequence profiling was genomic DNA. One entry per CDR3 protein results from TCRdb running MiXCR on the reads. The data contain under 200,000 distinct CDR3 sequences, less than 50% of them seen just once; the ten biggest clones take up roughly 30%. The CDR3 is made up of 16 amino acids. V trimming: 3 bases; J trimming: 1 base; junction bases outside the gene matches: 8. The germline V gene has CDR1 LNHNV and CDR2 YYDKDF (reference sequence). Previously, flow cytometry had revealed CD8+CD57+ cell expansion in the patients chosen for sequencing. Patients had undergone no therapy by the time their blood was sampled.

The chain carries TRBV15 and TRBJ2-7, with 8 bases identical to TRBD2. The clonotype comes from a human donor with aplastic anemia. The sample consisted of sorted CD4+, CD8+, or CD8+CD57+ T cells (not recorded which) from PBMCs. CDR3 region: CATSRTTSGNSYEQYF. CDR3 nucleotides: TGTGCCACCAGCAGGACCACTAGCGGTAATTCCTACGAGCAGTACTTC.